The TCR beta chain described here comes from a study of shared clonotypes between healthy human individuals. General observations from the study: Around 5% was the fraction of naive CD4 clonotypes found shared across four donors.

Clones were read by immunoSEQ multiplex PCR, and TCRdb kept only the in-frame ones, dropping some. The sample records about 1.5 million clones, over 95% being singletons. Per germline, CDR1 SEHNR and CDR2 FQNEAQ (reference sequence). The CDR3 has 15 amino acids. Trimming stripped 0 bases from V and 7 bases from J, with 13 bases between. With regard to this clone: What it binds is not known.

This chain links TRBV7-9 with TRBJ2-1, with D maybe TRBD2 (5 bases). Sequenced material: naive CD4+ T cells sorted from blood. Regarding subset: CD45RA+ positively selected. This sequence originates from a man aged 25-45 years in good health. The DNA of the CDR3 is TGTGCCAGCAGCTTAGCGGGAGTTTTGGGGAATGAGCAGTTCTTC. Protein sequence: CASSLAGVLGNEQFF. Looking up the rest from reference TRBV7-9 and TRBJ2-1 gives the full variable domain: DTGVSQNPRHKITKRGQNVTFRCDPISEHNRLYWYRQTLGQGPEFLTYFQNEAQLEKSRLLSDRFSAERPKGSFSTLEIQRTEQGDSAMYLCASSLAGVLGNEQFFGPGTRLTVL.